This T cell receptor (beta chain) was documented in a study of T cell responses to AZD1222 COVID-19 vaccine. The CDR3 is 11 amino acids. V lost 6 bases to trimming and J lost 3 bases, with 6 bases between them. Germline values: CDR1 ENHRY, CDR2 SYGVKD. The assay was immunoSEQ multiplex PCR, and TCRdb's table has in-frame clones only and misses some. The sample holds 95,000 to 150,000 clones, 85% to 95% seen once. This clone has only a few counts. The genes are TRBV10-3 and TRBJ2-7; D is undetermined. This receptor was taken from an adult who received the AZD1222 COVID-19 vaccine. This sample comprised peripheral blood, obtained 28 days after the second AZD1222 dose. DNA for the CDR3: TGTGCCATCAGGGATAACTACGAGCAGTACTTC. Protein sequence: CAIRDNYEQYF.